The source of this TCR beta chain is a study of radiation and T cells in renal cell carcinoma. Study-level points and caveats: Top tumor clonotypes rose in blood 2 weeks post-radiation, then contracted.

With respect to this clone: What it binds is unknown.

V was clipped by 4 bases and J by 3 bases, with 4 bases between them. The CDR3 sequence is 11 residues long. Looked up from germline, CDR1 is MGHDK and CDR2 is SYGVNS. Sequenced by immunoSEQ multiplex PCR; TCRdb stores in-frame clones only, minus some. The sample carries about 49,000 clones, roughly 83% recorded once. Specified time point: baseline pretreatment blood. Regarding treatment: 15 Gy SBRT to primary tumor, nephrectomy 4 weeks later. The tumor was a clear cell renal cell carcinoma. Sample: blood, taken from a patient whose treatment included radiotherapy and nephrectomy. The receptor's source is a woman in her 70s with renal cell carcinoma. The chain combines TRBV25-1 with TRBJ2-7; the D is unclear. The CDR3 nucleotides are TGTGCCAGCAGTGGTAACTACGAGCAGTACTTC. It specifies CASSGNYEQYF.